These T cell receptor beta chains were read from a single sample in a study of CD8 T cells in ankylosing spondylitis. MiXCR, run by TCRdb on the 5' RACE reads, gives a single entry per CDR3 protein. The sample lists 300,000 to 350,000 distinct CDR3 sequences, 11% occurring once. Sequencing was performed on blood, either unsorted or a sorted T cell fraction (not recorded which). The source is a female donor with ankylosing spondylitis or in good health (not recorded which). The CDR3 runs from the conserved cysteine through the conserved F or W. Fields, in order: V gene, clone size, D gene, J gene, CDR3 protein, CDR3 DNA. D genes are given only for firm matches. Expanded clones get a size class; other rows say once, few or many, or leave the size out.

TRBV10-3,-,-,TRBJ2-3,CATNEGGATDRQYF,TGTGCCACGAATGAAGGTGGGGCCACAGATAGGCAGTATTTT
TRBV9,many,TRBD2,TRBJ2-1,CASSPRLAGGYNEQFF,TGTGCCAGCAGCCCTAGACTAGCGGGAGGGTATAATGAGCAGTTCTTC
TRBV20-1,many,-,TRBJ2-7,CSSGAAGFTYEQYF,TGCAGTTCCGGGGCGGCAGGGTTCACCTACGAGCAGTACTTC
TRBV4-1,few,-,TRBJ2-3,CASSQDPGEDTQYF,TGCGCCAGCAGCCAAGATCCAGGGGAGGATACGCAGTATTTT
TRBV28,few,-,TRBJ2-7,CASSFQGRTYEQYF,TGTGCCAGCAGTTTTCAGGGCAGGACCTACGAGCAGTACTTC
TRBV7-2,-,TRBD2,TRBJ2-7,CASSSGTSGSYYEQHF,TGTGCCAGCAGCTCCGGGACTAGCGGGTCCTACTACGAGCAGCACTTC
TRBV20-1,many,-,TRBJ2-7,CSASTGKEGQYF,TGCAGTGCTAGTACAGGGAAAGAGGGGCAGTACTTC
TRBV7-2,-,TRBD2,TRBJ2-5,CASSLAASGKQTQYF,TGTGCCAGCAGCTTAGCGGCTAGCGGGAAACAGACCCAGTACTTC
TRBV10-3,many,-,TRBJ2-1,CASGPLGFF,TGTGCCAGCGGGCCTCTTGGGTTCTTC
TRBV4-2,-,-,TRBJ1-5,CASSQEPQGTGSNQPQHF,TGTGCCAGCAGCCAAGAGCCTCAGGGAACAGGTAGCAATCAGCCCCAGCATTTT
TRBV7-2,-,-,TRBJ1-5,CARSPNPGRWNQPQHF,TGTGCCAGGAGCCCAAACCCAGGGAGGTGGAATCAGCCCCAGCATTTT
TRBV28,many,-,TRBJ2-7,CASRGGGQGPSREQYF,TGTGCCAGCCGGGGGGGAGGACAGGGACCCTCTCGGGAGCAGTACTTC
TRBV3-1,-,-,TRBJ1-2,CASSQDLVGGGYTF,TGTGCCAGCAGCCAAGATCTTGTGGGAGGTGGCTACACCTTC
TRBV20-1,-,-,TRBJ1-5,CSALLHRNQPQHF,TGCAGTGCTCTACTTCACCGAAATCAGCCCCAGCATTTT
TRBV20-1,-,-,TRBJ1-2,CRARGGEPNYGYTF,TGCAGGGCCAGAGGGGGAGAACCTAACTATGGCTACACCTTC
TRBV24-1,many,TRBD2,TRBJ2-1,CATSGLAGRESSYNEQFF,TGTGCCACCAGTGGGCTAGCGGGACGGGAAAGCTCCTACAATGAGCAGTTCTTC
TRBV5-1,-,-,TRBJ2-1,CASSLAGHTEQFF,TGCGCCAGCAGCTTGGCGGGGCACACGGAGCAGTTCTTC
TRBV29-1,many,TRBD2,TRBJ2-1,CSVETSAYNEQFF,TGCAGCGTTGAGACTAGCGCCTACAATGAGCAGTTCTTC
TRBV12-3/TRBV12-4,-,-,TRBJ1-6,CASSLDPSSSSYNSPLHF,TGTGCCAGCAGTTTAGATCCGAGCTCGAGCTCCTATAATTCACCCCTCCACTTT